This TCR beta chain is drawn from a study of response to subunit inactivated influenza vaccine. TCRdb reprocessed the RT-PCR reads with MiXCR, giving one entry per CDR3 protein. The sample consists of about 170,000 distinct CDR3 sequences, approximately 12% of them appearing once. These records were also assigned to another study, of T cells expressing NK-cell markers. That source notes: Libraries used 5'RACE template switching adding universal primer site and UMIs.

The material sequenced was CD8+ T cells sorted from PBMCs, taken about 11 days after vaccination. The TCR comes from a man over 45 who received an inactivated influenza vaccine.

CDR3 in DNA: TGCAGTGCTAGGGGGGGGGACGGTCGCGACGAGCAGTACTTC. This gives the protein CSARGGDGRDEQYF. V is TRBV20-1 and J is TRBJ2-7; 7 nucleotides line up with TRBD2. From germline, CDR1 is DFQATT and CDR2 SNEGSKA (reference sequence). CDR3 length: 14 residues. Trimming at V came to 3 bases and at J to 5 bases, leaving 10 bases not matched to a gene.